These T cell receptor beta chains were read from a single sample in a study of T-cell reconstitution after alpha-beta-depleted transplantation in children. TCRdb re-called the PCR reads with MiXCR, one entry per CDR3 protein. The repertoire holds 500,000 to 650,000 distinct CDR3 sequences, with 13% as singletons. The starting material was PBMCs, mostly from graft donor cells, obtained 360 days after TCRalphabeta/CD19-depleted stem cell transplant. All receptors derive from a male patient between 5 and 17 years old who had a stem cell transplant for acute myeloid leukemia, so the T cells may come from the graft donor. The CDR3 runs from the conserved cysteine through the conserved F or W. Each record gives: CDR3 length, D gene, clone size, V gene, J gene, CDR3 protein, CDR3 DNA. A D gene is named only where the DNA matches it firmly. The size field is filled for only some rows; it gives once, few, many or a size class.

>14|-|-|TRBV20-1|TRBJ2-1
CSARGGGPYNEQFF
TGCAGTGCCAGGGGCGGTGGTCCTTACAATGAGCAGTTCTTC
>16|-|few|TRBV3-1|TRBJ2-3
CASSQDFPGITDTQYF
TGTGCCAGCAGCCAAGATTTTCCGGGGATCACAGATACGCAGTATTTT
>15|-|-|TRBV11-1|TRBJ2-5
CASSSRLGWQETQYF
TGTGCCAGCAGCTCGCGACTAGGATGGCAAGAGACCCAGTACTTC
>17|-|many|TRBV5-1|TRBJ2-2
CASSLGGGSGNTGELFF
TGCGCCAGCAGCCTCGGGGGCGGGAGTGGCAACACCGGGGAGCTGTTTTTT
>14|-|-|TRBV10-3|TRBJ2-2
CAISETSWTGELFF
TGTGCCATCAGTGAGACTAGCTGGACCGGGGAGCTGTTTTTT
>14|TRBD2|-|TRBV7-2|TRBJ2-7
CASSSWLAGVEQYF
TGTGCCAGCAGCTCGTGGCTAGCGGGAGTGGAGCAGTACTTC
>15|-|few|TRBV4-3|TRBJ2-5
CASSQDQRGRETQYF
TGCGCCAGCAGCCAAGATCAAAGGGGCAGGGAGACCCAGTACTTC
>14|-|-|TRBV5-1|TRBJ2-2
CASSKNAGSGELFF
TGCGCCAGCAGCAAGAACGCGGGGTCCGGGGAGCTGTTTTTT
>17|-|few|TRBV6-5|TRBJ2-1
CASSLPGLLGLDNEQFF
TGTGCCAGCAGTTTACCGGGACTGCTGGGTTTAGACAATGAGCAGTTCTTC
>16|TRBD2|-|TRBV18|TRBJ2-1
CASSYSGREHYNEQFF
TGTGCCAGCTCTTACTCGGGGCGGGAGCACTACAATGAGCAGTTCTTC
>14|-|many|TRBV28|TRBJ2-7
CASTLREEAYEQYF
TGTGCCAGCACATTGAGGGAGGAGGCCTACGAGCAGTACTTC
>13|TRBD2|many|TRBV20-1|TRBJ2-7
CSAPSGRAYEQYF
TGCAGTGCCCCTAGCGGGAGGGCCTACGAGCAGTACTTC
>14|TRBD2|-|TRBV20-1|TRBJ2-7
CSAIWTSISGEQYF
TGCAGTGCTATTTGGACTAGCATTAGCGGGGAGCAGTACTTC
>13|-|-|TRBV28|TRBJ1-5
CASARGFNQPQHF
TGTGCCAGCGCCCGGGGGTTTAATCAGCCCCAGCATTTT
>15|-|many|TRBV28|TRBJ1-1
CASSSPTAKNTEAFF
TGTGCCAGCAGTTCCCCGACAGCCAAGAACACTGAAGCTTTCTTT
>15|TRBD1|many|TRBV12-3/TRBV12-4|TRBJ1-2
CASNLIGTADYGYTF
TGTGCCAGCAATTTAATCGGGACAGCCGACTATGGCTACACCTTC
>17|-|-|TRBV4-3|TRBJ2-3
CASSQGPLAASTDTQYF
TGCGCCAGCAGCCAAGGCCCTCTAGCAGCTAGCACAGATACGCAGTATTTT
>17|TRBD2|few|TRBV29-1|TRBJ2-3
CSSTPTSGRSSTDTQYF
TGCAGCTCCACTCCGACTAGCGGCCGTTCTAGCACAGATACGCAGTATTTT